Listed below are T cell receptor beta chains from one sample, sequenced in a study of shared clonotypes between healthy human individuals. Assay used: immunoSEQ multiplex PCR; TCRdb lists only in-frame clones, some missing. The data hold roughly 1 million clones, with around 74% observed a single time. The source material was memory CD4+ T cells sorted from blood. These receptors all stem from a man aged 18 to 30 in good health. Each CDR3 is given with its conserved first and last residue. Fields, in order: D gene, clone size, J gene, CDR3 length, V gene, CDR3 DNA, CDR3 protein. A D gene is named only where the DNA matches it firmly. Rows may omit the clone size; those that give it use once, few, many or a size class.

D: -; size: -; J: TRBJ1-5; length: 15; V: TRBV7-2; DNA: TGTGCCAGCAGCTTAGGGCGGGGTGGCAATCAGCCCCAGCATTTT; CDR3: CASSLGRGGNQPQHF
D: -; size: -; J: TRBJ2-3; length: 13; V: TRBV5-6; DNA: TGTGCCAGCAGCTTGTGGGGAGCAGATACGCAGTATTTT; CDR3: CASSLWGADTQYF
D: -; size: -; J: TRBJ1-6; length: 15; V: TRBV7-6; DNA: TGTGCCAGCAGCTTAGGGTCAGAGGGGAATTCACCCCTCCACTTT; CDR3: CASSLGSEGNSPLHF
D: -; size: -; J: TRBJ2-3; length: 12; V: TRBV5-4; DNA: TGTGCCAGCAGCCGACAGGAAGATACGCAGTATTTT; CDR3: CASSRQEDTQYF
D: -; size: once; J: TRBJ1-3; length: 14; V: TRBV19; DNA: TGTGCCAGTACCCGACAGTCCTCTGGAAACACCATATATTTT; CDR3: CASTRQSSGNTIYF
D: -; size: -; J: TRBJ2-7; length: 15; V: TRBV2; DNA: TGTGCCAGCAGTGAACGTGGGGGGCTCTCCTACGAGCAGTACTTC; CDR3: CASSERGGLSYEQYF
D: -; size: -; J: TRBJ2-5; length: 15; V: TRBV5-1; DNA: TGCGCCAGCAGCATTACCGGGATCTCCAAAGAGACCCAGTACTTC; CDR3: CASSITGISKETQYF
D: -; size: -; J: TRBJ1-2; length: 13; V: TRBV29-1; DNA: TGCAGCGTTGAAGAAATTACCAGGGGCGGCTACACCTTC; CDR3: CSVEEITRGGYTF
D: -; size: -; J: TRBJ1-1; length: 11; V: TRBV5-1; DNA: TGCGCCAGCAGCACCGGCACTGAAGCTTTCTTT; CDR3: CASSTGTEAFF
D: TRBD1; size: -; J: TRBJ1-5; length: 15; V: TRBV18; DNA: TGTGCCAGCTCACCATCCACAGGGGGCAATCAGCCCCAGCATTTT; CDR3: CASSPSTGGNQPQHF
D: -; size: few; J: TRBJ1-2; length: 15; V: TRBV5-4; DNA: TGTGCCAGCAGCCGATATACACCGGGACTCTATGGCTACACCTTC; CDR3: CASSRYTPGLYGYTF
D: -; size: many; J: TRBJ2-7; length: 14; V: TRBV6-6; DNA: TGTGCCAGCAGTCGAACCGGGGGCCTCTACGAGCAGTACTTC; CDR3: CASSRTGGLYEQYF
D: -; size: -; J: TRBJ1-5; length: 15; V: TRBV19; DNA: TGTGCCAGTAGCTTAGGACAGTATAGCAATCAGCCCCAGCATTTT; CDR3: CASSLGQYSNQPQHF
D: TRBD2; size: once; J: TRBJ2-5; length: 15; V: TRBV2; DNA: TGTGCCAGCAGTGAAGAGGGACTAGCGGGTCAGACCCAGTACTTC; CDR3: CASSEEGLAGQTQYF
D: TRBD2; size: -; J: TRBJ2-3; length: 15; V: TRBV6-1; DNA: TGTGCCAGCAGTTTAGCGGGAGTGCGGACAGATACGCAGTATTTT; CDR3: CASSLAGVRTDTQYF
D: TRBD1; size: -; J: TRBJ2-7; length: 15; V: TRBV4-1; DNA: TGCGCCAGCAGCCAAGTCAGACAGGGCTCCTACGAGCAGTACTTC; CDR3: CASSQVRQGSYEQYF
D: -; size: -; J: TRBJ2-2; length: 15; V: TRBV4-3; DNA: TGCGCCAGCAGCCGCCTGGGGAGGAACACCGGGGAGCTGTTTTTT; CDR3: CASSRLGRNTGELFF
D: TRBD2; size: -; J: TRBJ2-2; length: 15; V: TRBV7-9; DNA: TGTGCCAGCGGAACTAGCGGGAGAAACACCGGGGAGCTGTTTTTT; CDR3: CASGTSGRNTGELFF
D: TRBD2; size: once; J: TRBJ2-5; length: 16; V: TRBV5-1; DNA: TGCGCCAGCAGCCGCCAGGGTGGGGGGGAAAAAGAGACCCAGTACTTC; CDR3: CASSRQGGGEKETQYF
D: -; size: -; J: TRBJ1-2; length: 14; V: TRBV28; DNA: TGTGCCAGCAGCTCAACAACTTCGGGTTTGGGCTACACCTTC; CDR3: CASSSTTSGLGYTF
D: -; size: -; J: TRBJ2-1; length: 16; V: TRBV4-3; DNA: TGCGCCAGCAGCCAAGGGGCGGGGATAGTGGGGAATGAGCAGTTCTTC; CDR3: CASSQGAGIVGNEQFF
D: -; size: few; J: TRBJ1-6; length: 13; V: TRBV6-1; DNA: TGTGCCAGCAGTGAACACTATAATTCACCCCTCCACTTT; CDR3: CASSEHYNSPLHF
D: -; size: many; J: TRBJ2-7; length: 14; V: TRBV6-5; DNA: TGTGCCAGCAGACGGGATTCAGGAAGAGGCGAGCAGTACTTC; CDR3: CASRRDSGRGEQYF
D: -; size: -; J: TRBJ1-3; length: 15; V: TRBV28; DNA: TGTGCCAGCAGTTCCGGACAGCACTCTGGAAACACCATATATTTT; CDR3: CASSSGQHSGNTIYF
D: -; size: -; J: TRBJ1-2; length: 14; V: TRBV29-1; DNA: TGCAGCGTTGTACACCCGGGGTTAAACTATGGCTACACCTTC; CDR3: CSVVHPGLNYGYTF
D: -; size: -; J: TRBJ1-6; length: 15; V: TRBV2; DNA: TGTGCCAGCAGTGAAGAAACAGTGGGAAATTCACCCCTCCACTTT; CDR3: CASSEETVGNSPLHF
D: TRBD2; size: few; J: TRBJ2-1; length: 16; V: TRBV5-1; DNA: TGCGCCAGCACCGATAGCGGGAGGGCCGAGTTGAATGAGCAGTTCTTC; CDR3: CASTDSGRAELNEQFF
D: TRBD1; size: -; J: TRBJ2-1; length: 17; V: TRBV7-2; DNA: TGTGCCAGCAGCTTAGCCCCCGGGACAGGGATTTACAATGAGCAGTTCTTC; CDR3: CASSLAPGTGIYNEQFF
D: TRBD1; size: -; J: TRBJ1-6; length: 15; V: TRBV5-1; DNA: TGCGCCAGCAGCTTACGGGACAGGGGCGGTTCACCCCTCCACTTT; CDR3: CASSLRDRGGSPLHF
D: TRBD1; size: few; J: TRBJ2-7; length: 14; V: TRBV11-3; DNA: TGTGCCAGCAGCTTAGGAGGGACAGGGTACGAGCAGTACTTC; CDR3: CASSLGGTGYEQYF
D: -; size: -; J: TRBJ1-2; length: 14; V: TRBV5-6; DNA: TGTGCCAGCAGCCAACCGACAGGTTCCTATGGCTACACCTTC; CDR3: CASSQPTGSYGYTF
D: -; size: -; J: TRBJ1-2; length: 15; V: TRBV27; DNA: TGTGCCAGCAGTTTAGCGGCCGGGAGGGGCTATGGCTACACCTTC; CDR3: CASSLAAGRGYGYTF
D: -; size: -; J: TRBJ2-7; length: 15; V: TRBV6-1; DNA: TGTGCCAGCATCATCACAGACAACCTCTCCTACGAGCAGTACTTC; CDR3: CASIITDNLSYEQYF
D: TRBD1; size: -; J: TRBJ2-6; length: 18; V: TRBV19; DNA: TGTGCCAGTGCCGGTGGGGGACAGGGGGCGCTTGGGGCCAACGTCCTGACTTTC; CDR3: CASAGGGQGALGANVLTF
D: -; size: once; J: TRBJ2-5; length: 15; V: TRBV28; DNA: TGTGCCAGCAGTTTGTACGGAATTCAAATGGAGACCCAGTACTTC; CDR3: CASSLYGIQMETQYF
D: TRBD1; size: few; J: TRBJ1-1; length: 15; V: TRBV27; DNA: TGTGCCAGCAGCCGTACAGGGGGCCTGAGCACTGAAGCTTTCTTT; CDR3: CASSRTGGLSTEAFF
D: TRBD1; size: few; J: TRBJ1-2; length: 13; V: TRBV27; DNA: TGTGCCAGCAGTTTCGACAGGGCCTATGGCTACACCTTC; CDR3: CASSFDRAYGYTF
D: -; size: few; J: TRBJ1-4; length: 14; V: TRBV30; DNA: TGTGCCTGGAGTGCAATGGCTTCTAATGAAAAACTGTTTTTT; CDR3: CAWSAMASNEKLFF
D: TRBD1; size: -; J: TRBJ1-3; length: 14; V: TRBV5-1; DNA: TGCGCCAGCAGATATGACAGGGATGGAAACACCATATATTTT; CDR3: CASRYDRDGNTIYF
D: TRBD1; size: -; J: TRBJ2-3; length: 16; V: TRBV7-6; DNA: TGTGCCAGCACCCCAAGGGACAGGGGAGACACAGATACGCAGTATTTT; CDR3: CASTPRDRGDTDTQYF
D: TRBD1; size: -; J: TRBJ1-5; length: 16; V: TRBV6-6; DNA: TGTGCCAGCAGTTCCCTCACAGGGGGTAGCAATCAGCCCCAGCATTTT; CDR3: CASSSLTGGSNQPQHF
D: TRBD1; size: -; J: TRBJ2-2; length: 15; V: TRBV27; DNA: TGTGCCAGCAGTGTTGGACAGGTAGCTGGCGGGGAGCTGTTTTTT; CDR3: CASSVGQVAGGELFF
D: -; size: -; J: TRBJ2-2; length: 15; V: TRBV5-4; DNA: TGTGCCAGCAGCTTGGGGACGACGAACACCGGGGAGCTGTTTTTT; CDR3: CASSLGTTNTGELFF
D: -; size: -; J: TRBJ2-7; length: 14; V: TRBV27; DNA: TGTGCCAGCAGTTACCAACGGCAGGGCTACGAGCAGTACTTC; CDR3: CASSYQRQGYEQYF
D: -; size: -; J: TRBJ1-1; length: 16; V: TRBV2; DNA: TGTGCCAGCAGGGGGTACGCCGGACAAATGAACACTGAAGCTTTCTTT; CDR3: CASRGYAGQMNTEAFF
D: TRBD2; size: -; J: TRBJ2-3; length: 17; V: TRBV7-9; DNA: TGTGCCAGCAGCTATGGGAGCGGGAGCTCGAAAACAGATACGCAGTATTTT; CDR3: CASSYGSGSSKTDTQYF
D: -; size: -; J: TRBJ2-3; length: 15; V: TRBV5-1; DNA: TGCGCCAGCAGCTTGGAATGGGGTACGACAGATACGCAGTATTTT; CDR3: CASSLEWGTTDTQYF
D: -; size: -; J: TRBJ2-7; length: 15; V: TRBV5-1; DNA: TGCGCCAGCCACCATCTCGAAGTGCGGCCATACGAGCAGTACTTC; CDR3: CASHHLEVRPYEQYF
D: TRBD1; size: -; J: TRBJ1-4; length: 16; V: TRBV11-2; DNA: TGTGCCAGCAGCTTTGACAGGGGGCTCGGTAATGAAAAACTGTTTTTT; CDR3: CASSFDRGLGNEKLFF
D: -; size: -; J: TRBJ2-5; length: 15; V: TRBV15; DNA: TGTGCCACCAGCAGGGGGGGCCAGTCGGTAGAGACCCAGTACTTC; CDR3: CATSRGGQSVETQYF
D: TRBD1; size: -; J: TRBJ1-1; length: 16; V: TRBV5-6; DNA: TGTGCCAGCAGCTTGGTGGCAGGGGGGGTGAACACTGAAGCTTTCTTT; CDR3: CASSLVAGGVNTEAFF